This passage covers 10 T cell receptor beta chains from one sample sequenced in a study of post-analysis software for immune sequencing data. Their antigens remain unidentified. Study conclusions and caveats: Patients had higher frequencies than controls of about 5 TRBV segments, including TRBV5-6, TRBV5-1 and TRBV20-1.

Researchers reported that TCR beta cDNA libraries carried unique molecular identifiers. Via MiXCR, TCRdb re-called the PCR reads, giving one row per CDR3 protein. The data hold about 380,000 distinct CDR3 sequences, with approximately 38% observed a single time. Sequenced: blood. These receptors all come from a girl aged 5-17 years with multiple sclerosis.

The J gene is TRBJ2-7, the V gene TRBV12-3 or TRBV12-4, with D tentatively TRBD1 or TRBD2 (6 bases each). With 5 bases removed from V and 2 bases from J, the gap between germline ends came to 13 bases. CDR3 length: 14 residues. The CDR3 here is CASSVEGGTYEQYF. The DNA of the CDR3 is TGTGCCAGCAGTGTTGAGGGGGGTACCTACGAGCAGTACTTC.

This clonotype was recorded a few times. V gene TRBV20-1 combines with J gene TRBJ1-2; TRBD1 matches 7 bases. The germline gives CDR1 DFQATT, CDR2 SNEGSKA (reference sequence). CDR3 size: 14 residues. The trim removed 1 base at V and 6 bases at J, leaving 8 bases unmatched. In DNA, the CDR3 is TGCAGTGCTAGAGTGGGAGAGGGGGCAGATGGCTACACCTTC. This translates into CSARVGEGADGYTF.

There are a few counts of this clonotype. The CDR3 DNA reads TGTGCCGCCCGGACAGGGGAAACCTACGAGCAGTACTTC. Amino acid sequence: CAARTGETYEQYF. This sequence joins TRBV10-3 and TRBJ2-7; TRBD1 agrees at 9 bases. The CDR3 length is 13 residues. After removal of 11 bases from V and 2 bases from J, the junction contained 7 bases not matched to a gene. The germline V gene has CDR1 ENHRY and CDR2 SYGVKD.

For this clonotype: Its ends do not fully match the called genes, so a read error is possible. The gene calls are TRBV11-2 and TRBJ2-3; 11 bases line up with TRBD2. CDR3 length: 21 amino acids. In germline, CDR1 is SGHAT, CDR2 FQNNGV. CDR3 nucleotides: TGTGTCAGCAGCTCCCTCATTCGGGTAGCGGGGGGGCCTTTGGGCACAGATACGCAGTATTTT. It encodes CVSSSLIRVAGGPLGTDTQYF.

This clonotype was counted a few times. The chain couples TRBV15 to TRBJ2-4, with a tentative D call TRBD1 (6 bases). Germline CDR1 LNHNV, CDR2 YYDKDF (reference sequence). The CDR3 runs to 14 residues. V was shortened by 0 bases and J by 6 bases, with 9 bases between the two germline ends. This CDR3 reads CATSRDGGINIQYF. CDR3 nucleotide sequence: TGTGCCACCAGCAGAGATGGGGGCATAAACATTCAGTACTTC. The variable domain in full, with the rest retrieved from reference TRBV15 and TRBJ2-4, is DAMVIQNPRYQVTQFGKPVTLSCSQTLNHNVMYWYQQKSSQAPKLLFHYYDKDFNNEADTPDNFQSRRPNTSFCFLDIRSPGLGDTAMYLCATSRDGGINIQYFGAGTRLSVL.

The chain joins TRBV12-3 or TRBV12-4 to TRBJ2-1; D may be TRBD1 (6 bases). The CDR3 has 15 residues. V lost 5 bases to trimming and J lost 4 bases, with 15 bases between them. CDR3: CASSPHRDPYNEQFF. For the CDR3, the DNA is TGTGCCAGCAGTCCCCACAGGGACCCTTACAATGAGCAGTTCTTC.

J is TRBJ2-7 and V is TRBV18; D assignment may be TRBD1 or TRBD2 (5 bases each). V lost 4 bases to trimming and J lost 2 bases, with 12 bases between them. This CDR3 region has 14 residues. Germline loops: CDR1 KGHSH, CDR2 LQKENI. Here the CDR3 reads CASSLRDGTYEQYF. In DNA, the CDR3 is TGTGCCAGCTCACTTAGGGACGGAACCTACGAGCAGTACTTC.

This clonotype has more than one count but fewer than ten. The chain employs TRBV13 and TRBJ1-1, with 9 bases that match TRBD1. This CDR3 has 15 amino acids. The V gene's germline CDR1 is PRHDT and CDR2 FYEKMQ (reference sequence). V lost 4 bases and J lost 2; bases outside the gene matches: 5. DNA of the CDR3: TGTGCCAGCAGCTGGGGACAGGGAGGCAACACTGAAGCTTTCTTT. It encodes CASSWGQGGNTEAFF.

This clonotype was detected only a few times. The gene calls are TRBV6-1 and TRBJ1-5, with TRBD1 matching over 7 bases. Losses at the gene ends were 3 bases for V and 4 bases for J; bases not matched to a gene: 6. The CDR3 spans 15 residues. Germline CDR1 reads MNHNS; CDR2 reads SASEGT. CDR3 sequence: CASSERQGGNQPQHF. CDR3 nucleotides: TGTGCCAGCAGTGAGCGACAGGGTGGGAATCAGCCCCAGCATTTT.

This clonotype was seen a handful of times. This sequence joins TRBV4-1 and TRBJ2-6; 7 bases match TRBD1. This CDR3 has 18 residues. In germline, CDR1 is MGHRA, CDR2 YSYEKL. V shed 1 base, J shed 4 bases, and the junction held 10 bases outside the gene matches. CDR3 nucleotide sequence: TGCGCCAGCAGCCAAGGGAAAGGGGGCCTTGTGGGGGCCAACGTCCTGACTTTC. It codes for CASSQGKGGLVGANVLTF.